This is a list of T cell receptor beta chains from one sample in a study of naive and memory T cell subsets. A single record per CDR3 protein comes from TCRdb applying MiXCR to the 5' RACE reads. The sample lists 55,000 to 70,000 distinct CDR3 sequences, about 7% seen once, with 9.7% in the top ten. The receptors originated from a male donor in good health. Each CDR3 is given with its conserved first and last residue. Each record gives: D gene, J gene, V gene, clone size, CDR3 protein, CDR3 DNA. The D gene is left open where the match is weak. Only part of the rows carry a size: once, few, many, or a class if the clone is expanded.

TRBD2,TRBJ2-1,TRBV12-3/TRBV12-4,.,CASSRSSGSADEQFF,TGTGCCAGCAGCCGATCTAGCGGGAGCGCGGATGAGCAGTTCTTC
.,TRBJ2-1,TRBV7-9,many,CASSPSGGVNEQFF,TGTGCCAGCAGCCCAAGCGGAGGGGTCAATGAGCAGTTCTTC
TRBD2,TRBJ2-7,TRBV6-2/TRBV6-3,.,CASSYTRGGGLYEQYF,TGTGCCAGCAGTTACACCCGTGGCGGGGGGCTGTACGAGCAGTACTTC
.,TRBJ1-1,TRBV27,many,CASRITGGTEAFF,TGTGCCAGCAGAATAACGGGGGGGACTGAAGCTTTCTTT
.,TRBJ2-2,TRBV20-1,.,CSVGGGGTGELFF,TGCAGTGTAGGAGGGGGGGGCACCGGGGAGCTGTTTTTT
TRBD1,TRBJ2-7,TRBV15,.,CATATGSEQYF,TGTGCCACCGCGACAGGGAGCGAGCAGTACTTC
TRBD2,TRBJ2-3,TRBV6-6,.,CASSYTGLAGGPDTQYF,TGTGCCAGCAGTTACACCGGACTAGCGGGGGGGCCAGATACGCAGTATTTT
.,TRBJ1-1,TRBV20-1,many,CSASSPGTRGMNTEAFF,TGCAGTGCTAGCTCTCCGGGGACCCGGGGAATGAACACTGAAGCTTTCTTT
.,TRBJ2-3,TRBV2,many,CASRDNTDTQYF,TGTGCCAGCAGGGACAACACAGATACGCAGTATTTT
.,TRBJ2-3,TRBV25-1,many,CASSEFGTDTQYF,TGTGCCAGCAGTGAATTCGGCACAGATACGCAGTATTTT
.,TRBJ1-2,TRBV19,few,CASSLRGMHGYTF,TGTGCCAGTAGTCTGAGGGGTATGCATGGCTACACCTTC
.,TRBJ1-1,TRBV20-1,few,CSARGGLNTEAFF,TGCAGTGCTAGAGGGGGGCTGAACACTGAAGCTTTCTTT